This passage covers 5 T cell receptor beta chains from one sample sequenced in a study of blood T cell repertoires in COVID-19. Libraries were prepared by immunoSEQ multiplex PCR; TCRdb keeps only in-frame clonotypes and omits some of them. The sample holds some 74,000 clones, approximately 80% seen once. Sequenced: peripheral blood. The receptor source for this set is a human donor in a cohort sampled during active COVID-19.

This clone was seen more than once but under ten times. The same CDR3 arises from other DNA sequences in this sample as well. V is TRBV24-1 and J is TRBJ1-1, with D unresolved. Trimming removed 1 base at V and 4 bases at J, with 6 bases between. The CDR3 is made up of 13 amino acids. Germline V CDR1 and CDR2: KGHDR, SFDVKD. CDR3 DNA: TGTGCCACCAGTGATTTACGGGGCACTGAAGCTTTCTTT. This codes for CATSDLRGTEAFF.

The V call is TRBV20-1, the J call TRBJ1-2; D is unresolved. Deletions cut 4 bases from V and 2 bases from J, with 5 bases between. Germline V gives CDR1 DFQATT, CDR2 SNEGSKA (reference sequence). CDR3 size: 11 residues. This chain's CDR3 is CSAIENYGYTF. The DNA for the CDR3 is TGCAGTGCTATCGAGAACTATGGCTACACCTTC.

The J gene is TRBJ2-4, the V gene TRBV3-1 (or the pseudogene TRBV3-2); 10 positions agree with TRBD2. The CDR3 is 18 amino acids. V shed 4 bases, J shed 1 base, and the junction held 10 bases outside the gene matches. Germline values: CDR1 LGHDT, CDR2 YNNKEL (reference sequence). CDR3 amino acids: CASSLGSPTSGAKNIQYF. CDR3 DNA sequence: TGTGCCAGCAGCCTCGGTTCACCGACTAGCGGGGCCAAAAACATTCAGTACTTC.

J is TRBJ2-6 and V is TRBV7-2; 8 bases agree with TRBD1. V lost 1 base, J lost 1 base, and 6 bases stayed unmatched. Germline V CDR1 and CDR2: SGHTA, FQGNSA. The CDR3 covers 18 residues. The CDR3 DNA is TGTGCCAGCAGCTTAGACCCAAGGACAGGGTCTGGGGCCAACGTCCTGACTTTC. It translates to CASSLDPRTGSGANVLTF.

This clone was seen more than once but under ten times. The CDR3, as DNA: TGTGCCAGCAGCTTTAAAAGCAGGAATGAGCAGTTCTTC. Its translation: CASSFKSRNEQFF. The chain carries TRBV13 and TRBJ2-1, with D hard to call. Germline CDR1 reads PRHDT; CDR2 reads FYEKMQ (reference sequence). The CDR3 contains 13 residues. V lost 3 bases and J 7 bases, leaving 10 bases between the germline ends.